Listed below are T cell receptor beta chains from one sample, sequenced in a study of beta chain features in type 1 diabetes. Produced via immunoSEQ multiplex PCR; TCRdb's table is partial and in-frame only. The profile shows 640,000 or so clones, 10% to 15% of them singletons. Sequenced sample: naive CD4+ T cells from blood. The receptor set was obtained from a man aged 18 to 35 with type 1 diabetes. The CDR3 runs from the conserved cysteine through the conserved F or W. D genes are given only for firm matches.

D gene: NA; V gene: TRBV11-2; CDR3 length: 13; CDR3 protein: CASSLARFDTQYF
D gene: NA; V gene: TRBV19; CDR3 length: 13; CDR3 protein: CASRVSGTYEQYF
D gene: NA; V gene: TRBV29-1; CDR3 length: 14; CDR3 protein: CSVEDRLHTGELFF
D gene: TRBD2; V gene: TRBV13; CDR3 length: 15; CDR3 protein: CASSLRGVGTDTQYF
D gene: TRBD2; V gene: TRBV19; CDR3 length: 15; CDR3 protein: CASKGGLVAYNEQFF
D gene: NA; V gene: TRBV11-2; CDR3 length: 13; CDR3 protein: CASSLAGYQPQHF
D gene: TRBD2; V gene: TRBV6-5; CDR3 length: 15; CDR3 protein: CASSVGTSGGDTQYF
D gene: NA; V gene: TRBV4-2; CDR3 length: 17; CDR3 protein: CASSQETRGDWRNTIYF
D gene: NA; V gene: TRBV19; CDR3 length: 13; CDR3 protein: CASFGHLYYGYTF
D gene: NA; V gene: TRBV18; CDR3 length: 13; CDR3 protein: CASSPPDNTEAFF
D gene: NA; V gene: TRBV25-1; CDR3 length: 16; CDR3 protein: CASSEYEGPGDTEAFF
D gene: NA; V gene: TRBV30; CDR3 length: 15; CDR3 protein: CAWSGSRGKNQPQHF
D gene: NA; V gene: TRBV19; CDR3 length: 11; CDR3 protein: CASRTTGRYTF
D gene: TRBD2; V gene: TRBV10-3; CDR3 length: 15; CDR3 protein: CAIRTSGGAGETQYF
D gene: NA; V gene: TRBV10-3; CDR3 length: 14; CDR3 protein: CAIGRDPSYNEQFF
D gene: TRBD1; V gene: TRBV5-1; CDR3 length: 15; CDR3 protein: CASSFGQGVADTQYF
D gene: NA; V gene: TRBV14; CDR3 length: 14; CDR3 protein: CASSQAYLNYEQYF
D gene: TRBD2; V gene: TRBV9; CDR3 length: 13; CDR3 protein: CASSVSGVETQYF
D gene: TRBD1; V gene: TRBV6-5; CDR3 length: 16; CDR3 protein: CASSSRGGTGNTEAFF
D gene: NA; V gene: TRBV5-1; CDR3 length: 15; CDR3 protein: CASSLDGYPSGELFF
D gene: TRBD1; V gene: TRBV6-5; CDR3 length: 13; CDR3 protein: CASDRMQGDEQYF
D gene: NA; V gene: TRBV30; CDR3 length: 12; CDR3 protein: CAWTEGRYEQYF
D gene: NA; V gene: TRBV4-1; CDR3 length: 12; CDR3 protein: CASSRPGEPQHF
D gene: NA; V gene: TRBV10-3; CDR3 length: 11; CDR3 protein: CAISESNEQYF
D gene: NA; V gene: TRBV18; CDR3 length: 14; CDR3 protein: CASSPQGRSETQYF
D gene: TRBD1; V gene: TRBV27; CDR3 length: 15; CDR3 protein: CASSLGQGLPYEQYF
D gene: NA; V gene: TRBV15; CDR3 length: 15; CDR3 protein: CATSRDRVRTGELFF
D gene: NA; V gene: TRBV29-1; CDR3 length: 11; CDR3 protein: CSGGGVETQYF
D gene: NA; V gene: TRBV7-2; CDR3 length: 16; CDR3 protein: CASSLWQGRSNYGYTF